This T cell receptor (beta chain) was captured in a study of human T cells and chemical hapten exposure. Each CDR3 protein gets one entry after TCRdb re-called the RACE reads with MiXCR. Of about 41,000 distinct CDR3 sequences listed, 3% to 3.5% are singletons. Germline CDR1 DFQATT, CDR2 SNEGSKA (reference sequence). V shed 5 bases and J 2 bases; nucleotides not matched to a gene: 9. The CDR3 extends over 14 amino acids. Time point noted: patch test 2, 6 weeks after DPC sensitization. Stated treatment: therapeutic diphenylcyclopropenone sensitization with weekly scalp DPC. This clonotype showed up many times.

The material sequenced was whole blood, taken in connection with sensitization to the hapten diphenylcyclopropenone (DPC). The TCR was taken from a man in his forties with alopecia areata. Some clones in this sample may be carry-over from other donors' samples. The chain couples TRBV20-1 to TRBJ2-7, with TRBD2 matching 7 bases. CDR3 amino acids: CSASPSGNTYEQYF. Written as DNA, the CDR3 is TGCAGTGCTTCCCCTAGCGGAAATACCTACGAGCAGTACTTC.